A selection of T cell receptor beta chains follows, all from one sample in a study of CD8 T cells in Susac syndrome. TCRdb used MiXCR to reprocess the immunoSEQ multiplex PCR reads, holding one entry per CDR3 protein. The sample lists tens of thousands of distinct CDR3 sequences, 93% occurring once. Sequencing was performed on CD4+ T cells from PBMCs. The receptors come from a human donor with Susac syndrome. The CDR3 runs from the conserved cysteine through the conserved F or W. Fields, in order: V gene, clone size, J gene, D gene, CDR3 protein, CDR3 DNA. The D gene is left open where the match is weak. The size field is filled for only some rows; it gives once, few, many or a size class.

v_gene: TRBV24-1; abundance: once; j_gene: TRBJ1-2; d_gene: .; CDR3aa: CATRAREQIGGYTF; CDR3nt: TGTGCCACCCGGGCCCGAGAACAGATCGGGGGCTACACCTTC
v_gene: TRBV28; abundance: once; j_gene: TRBJ1-6; d_gene: TRBD1; CDR3aa: CASSLDRDRDNSPLHF; CDR3nt: TGTGCCAGCAGCCTGGACCGGGACAGGGATAATTCACCCCTCCACTTT
v_gene: TRBV4-2; abundance: .; j_gene: TRBJ1-5; d_gene: TRBD1; CDR3aa: CASSPDRDGQPQHF; CDR3nt: TGTGCCAGCAGCCCGGACAGGGACGGTCAGCCCCAGCATTTT
v_gene: TRBV20-1; abundance: .; j_gene: TRBJ2-4; d_gene: .; CDR3aa: CSARDPNVDQHIQYF; CDR3nt: TGCAGTGCTAGAGACCCCAATGTCGACCAACACATTCAGTACTTC
v_gene: TRBV5-1; abundance: .; j_gene: TRBJ2-7; d_gene: .; CDR3aa: CASSGGTVYEQYF; CDR3nt: TGCGCCAGCAGCGGGGGGACAGTCTACGAGCAGTACTTC
v_gene: TRBV6-6; abundance: once; j_gene: TRBJ1-6; d_gene: .; CDR3aa: CASSLRGYSYNSPLHF; CDR3nt: TGTGCCAGCAGTCTTCGGGGGTACTCCTATAATTCACCCCTCCACTTT
v_gene: TRBV7-2; abundance: few; j_gene: TRBJ1-6; d_gene: .; CDR3aa: CASSYYETPLHF; CDR3nt: TGTGCCAGCAGCTACTATGAAACACCCCTCCACTTT
v_gene: TRBV5-1; abundance: few; j_gene: TRBJ2-7; d_gene: .; CDR3aa: CASSLGQGSREQYF; CDR3nt: TGCGCCAGCAGCTTGGGGCAGGGTTCGCGGGAGCAGTACTTC
v_gene: TRBV24-1; abundance: .; j_gene: TRBJ2-2; d_gene: .; CDR3aa: CATSDFRGTNTGELFF; CDR3nt: TGTGCCACCAGTGATTTTAGGGGAACCAACACCGGGGAGCTGTTTTTT
v_gene: TRBV15; abundance: .; j_gene: TRBJ2-7; d_gene: .; CDR3aa: CATSRDLRYF; CDR3nt: TGTGCCACCAGCAGAGATCTACGGTACTTC
v_gene: TRBV6-2/TRBV6-3; abundance: .; j_gene: TRBJ1-1; d_gene: .; CDR3aa: CASSYRATHMNTEAFF; CDR3nt: TGTGCCAGCAGTTACAGGGCGACACATATGAACACTGAAGCTTTCTTT
v_gene: TRBV6-2/TRBV6-3; abundance: .; j_gene: TRBJ2-1; d_gene: TRBD2; CDR3aa: CASSYPAGVEYNEQFF; CDR3nt: TGTGCCAGCAGTTACCCAGCGGGGGTCGAATACAATGAGCAGTTCTTC
v_gene: TRBV20-1; abundance: .; j_gene: TRBJ1-2; d_gene: .; CDR3aa: CSASREIYGYTF; CDR3nt: TGCAGTGCTAGCCGGGAAATCTATGGCTACACCTTC
v_gene: TRBV20-1; abundance: .; j_gene: TRBJ2-3; d_gene: TRBD2; CDR3aa: CSARVTGGTDTQYF; CDR3nt: TGCAGTGCTAGAGTCACGGGGGGAACAGATACGCAGTATTTT
v_gene: TRBV28; abundance: .; j_gene: TRBJ2-7; d_gene: TRBD1; CDR3aa: CASSTDTGTGDPTEQYF; CDR3nt: TGTGCCAGCAGTACTGACACCGGGACAGGGGACCCCACCGAGCAGTACTTC
v_gene: TRBV18; abundance: .; j_gene: TRBJ2-1; d_gene: .; CDR3aa: CASSPTRAAYNEQFF; CDR3nt: TGTGCCAGCTCACCAACCCGGGCCGCCTACAATGAGCAGTTCTTC
v_gene: TRBV11-3; abundance: .; j_gene: TRBJ1-1; d_gene: .; CDR3aa: CASSLYGAAEAFF; CDR3nt: TGTGCCAGCAGCTTATATGGGGCCGCTGAAGCTTTCTTT